One and the same sample provided the 13 T cell receptor beta chains below, sequenced in a study of PD-1 blockade in classical Hodgkin lymphoma. Every patient had relapsed following autologous stem cell transplantation, and cohorts differed in brentuximab vedotin exposure. Produced via immunoSEQ multiplex PCR; TCRdb's table is partial and in-frame only. Among under 100,000 clones listed, roughly 83% were seen once. The sequences come from peripheral blood mononuclear cells (PBMCs), collected at baseline. These receptors were taken from a human donor with classical Hodgkin lymphoma.

The chain uses TRBV2 and TRBJ1-5, with 8 bases matching TRBD1. The ends lost 6 bases at V and 4 bases at J; junction bases unmatched: 8. Germline V CDR1 and CDR2: SNHLY, FYNNEI. The CDR3 sequence is 15 residues long. The CDR3 reads CASRDDRGGNQPQHF. The CDR3 DNA reads as TGTGCCAGCAGGGATGACAGGGGCGGGAATCAGCCCCAGCATTTT.

V and J are TRBV7-6 and TRBJ2-7; D might be TRBD1 (5 bases). Trimming removed 5 bases at V and 6 bases at J, with 8 bases between. Per the germline V gene, CDR1 is SGHVS and CDR2 is FNYEAQ. The CDR3 is 11 residues long. The CDR3: CASSPGFEQYF. The CDR3 DNA follows: TGTGCCAGCAGCCCAGGGTTCGAGCAGTACTTC.

This clone was counted a single time. The CDR3 here is CASTKSPGQGSSEQYF. As DNA, the CDR3 is TGTGCCAGCACCAAATCGCCGGGACAGGGTTCAAGCGAGCAGTACTTC. V and J are TRBV27 and TRBJ2-7; 9 bases align to TRBD1. Germline values: CDR1 MNHEY, CDR2 SMNVEV (reference sequence). The junction had 16 bases not matched to a gene; V was cut back by 7 bases and J by 6 bases. The CDR3 runs 16 residues.

This clone was counted once. The chain couples TRBV2 to TRBJ2-5; no reliable D call. CDR1 is SNHLY, CDR2 FYNNEI, per germline. V was trimmed by 2 bases and J by 1 base, leaving 2 bases between them. The CDR3 runs 12 residues. The CDR3 coding sequence is TGTGCCAGCAGTGAAATCCAAGAGACCCAGTACTTC. This translates into CASSEIQETQYF.

The chain couples TRBV11-1 to TRBJ1-3; no definite D call. V was clipped by 5 bases and J by 4 bases, with 15 bases between them. The germline V gene encodes CDR1 SGHAT and CDR2 FQDESV (reference sequence). This CDR3 has 15 amino acids. The CDR3 loop reads CASSLIGLGGNTIYF. Written as DNA, the CDR3 is TGTGCCAGCAGCCTAATCGGTTTGGGCGGAAACACCATATATTTT.

J is TRBJ2-1 and V is TRBV2, with 9 positions matching TRBD1. Trimming at V came to 1 base and at J to 6 bases, leaving 7 bases not matched to a gene. The CDR3 is made up of 16 amino acids. CDR1 and CDR2 (germline): SNHLY, FYNNEI. The CDR3 here is CASSEVWGTGSNEQFF. CDR3 nucleotides: TGTGCCAGCAGTGAAGTATGGGGGACAGGGTCCAATGAGCAGTTCTTC.

The CDR3 nucleotides are TGCAGCGTTGTAGGCAACGGCTACACCTTC. It yields the protein CSVVGNGYTF. J is TRBJ1-2 and V is TRBV29-1; no clear D gene. CDR3 length: 10 amino acids. V gave up 4 bases and J gave up 8 bases, with 8 bases separating them. Per the germline V gene, CDR1 is SQVTM and CDR2 is ANQGSEA.

This clone has a handful of counts. The rearrangement joins TRBV18 to TRBJ1-1; 10 bases match TRBD1. Germline CDR1 reads KGHSH; CDR2 reads LQKENI. The CDR3 length is 14 residues. The V gene end was trimmed by 6 bases and the J gene end by 5 bases; junction bases not matched to a gene: 6. The CDR3 spells CASSKTGQGTEAFF. CDR3 DNA: TGTGCCAGCTCCAAAACGGGACAGGGGACTGAAGCTTTCTTT.

The gene calls are TRBV5-6 and TRBJ2-1; D is ambiguous. Trimming shortened V by 1 base and J by 0 bases, and 14 bases separated the two germline ends. CDR1 is SGHDT, CDR2 YYEEEE, per germline. The CDR3 contains 17 residues. Written as DNA, the CDR3 is TGTGCCAGCAGCTTGCTAACAGTGGCCTCCTCCTACAATGAGCAGTTCTTC. It codes for CASSLLTVASSYNEQFF.

This clone was seen once. V is TRBV7-6 and J is TRBJ1-2; TRBD1 matches 9 bases. The trim removed 5 bases at V and 7 bases at J, leaving 11 bases unmatched. Germline V CDR1 and CDR2: SGHVS, FNYEAQ. The CDR3 is made up of 15 amino acids. CDR3 sequence reads: CASSPPRQGVGGYTF. CDR3 bases: TGTGCCAGCAGCCCCCCCCGACAGGGGGTAGGTGGCTACACCTTC.

The V call is TRBV9, the J call TRBJ2-1; D uncertain. V was trimmed by 4 bases and J by 3 bases, leaving 20 bases between them. Germline V CDR1 and CDR2: SGDLS, YYNGEE. The CDR3 length is 17 residues. The CDR3 loop reads CASSPTFDVNYYNEQFF. The CDR3 DNA follows: TGTGCCAGCAGCCCGACCTTCGACGTCAACTACTACAATGAGCAGTTCTTC.

The chain joins TRBV18 to TRBJ2-1; 9 nucleotides match TRBD2. V shed 3 bases and J 0 bases; nucleotides not matched to a gene: 3. The CDR3 spans 16 residues. Germline V CDR1 and CDR2: KGHSH, LQKENI. The CDR3 sequence is CASSPTSGLSYNEQFF. CDR3 coding DNA: TGTGCCAGCTCACCGACTAGCGGTCTCTCCTACAATGAGCAGTTCTTC.

The chain couples TRBV9 to TRBJ2-3; unclear D gene. The CDR3 has 15 residues. Germline CDR1 is SGDLS and CDR2 is YYNGEE. Trimming shortened V by 3 bases and J by 0 bases, and 11 bases separated the two germline ends. CDR3 sequence (DNA): TGTGCCAGCAGCGCCCTCGTCTTGAGCACAGATACGCAGTATTTT. Its protein is CASSALVLSTDTQYF.